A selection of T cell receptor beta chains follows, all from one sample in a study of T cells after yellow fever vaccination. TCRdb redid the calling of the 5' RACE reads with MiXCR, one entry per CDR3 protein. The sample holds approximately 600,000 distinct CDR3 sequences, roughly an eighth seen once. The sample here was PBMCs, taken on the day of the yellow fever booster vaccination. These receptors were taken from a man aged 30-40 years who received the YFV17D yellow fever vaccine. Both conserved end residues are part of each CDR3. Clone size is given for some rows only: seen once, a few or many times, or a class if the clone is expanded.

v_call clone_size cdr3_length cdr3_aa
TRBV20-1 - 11 CSAKRADTQYF
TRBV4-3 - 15 CASSQDILSNQPQHF
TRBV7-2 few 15 CASSSPSAGREEQYF
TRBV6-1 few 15 CASRNFRGSNEKLFF
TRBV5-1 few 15 CASSLATGRGETQYF
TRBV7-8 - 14 CASSSDWGVDTQYF
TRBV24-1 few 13 CATSDFAGHEQYF
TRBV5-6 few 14 CASSWQQGNYGYTF
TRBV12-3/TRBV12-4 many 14 CASGYSGRTDTQYF
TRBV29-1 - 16 CSVPKGQDSSYNEQFF
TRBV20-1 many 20 CSARDSGLAGGGKSYNEQFF
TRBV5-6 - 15 CASSSWTGAWEKLFF
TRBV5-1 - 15 CASSLEAGPNTEAFF
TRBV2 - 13 CASSQSIIDEQFF
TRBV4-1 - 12 CASSQGLSEQFF
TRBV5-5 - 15 CASSLYTSNTGELFF
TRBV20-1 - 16 CSARGGTGLGADTQYF
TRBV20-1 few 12 CSARGWADTQYF